The 3 T cell receptor beta chains below all came from one sample that was sequenced in a study of T cells in Graves' hyperthyroidism and ophthalmopathy (dated by TCRdb to between 2018 and 2020). The library was prepared using multiplex PCR. Sequencing took place on an Illumina HiSeq 2000. The TCR beta CDR3 regions were amplified from the RNA transcripts. For the first round of RT-PCR on the TCR CDR3, the HTBI primer set was used together with the Qiagen OneStep RT-PCR kit. The raw public data were reprocessed by TCRdb itself: fastp quality trimming at Q25, MiXCR clonotype calling, in-frame beta chains only. Under each unique CDR3 protein, matching rows form one entry showing the most common genes and DNA. In all, the sample holds 400,000 to 600,000 distinct CDR3 sequences, and less than 25% of those were seen once. The ten biggest clones cover about a quarter of the sample. The source material was blood. These TCRs come from a man aged 18-30 years with Graves' hyperthyroidism.

Concerning this clonotype itself: At one end the junction does not follow the germline gene, possibly because of a read error. The V and J genes are TRBV12-3 or TRBV12-4 and TRBJ1-5; D remains unclear. The CDR3 is made up of 13 amino acids. The DNA for the CDR3 is TGTGCCAGCAGTTTGGTCAGGCGGCAGCCTCAGCATTTT. The encoded protein is CASSLVRRQPQHF.

V is TRBV9 and J is TRBJ2-7, with D hard to call. Germline V gives CDR1 SGDLS, CDR2 YYNGEE. V lost 0 bases, J lost 0 bases, and 7 bases lay in between. The CDR3 is 14 amino acids. The CDR3 loop is CASSVGLNSYEQYF. In DNA form, the CDR3 reads TGTGCCAGCAGCGTAGGACTGAACTCCTACGAGCAGTACTTC.

This clonotype appeared many times. The chain links TRBV28 to TRBJ2-7; D might be TRBD2 (7 bases). This CDR3 has 16 amino acids. Germline CDR1 is MDHEN and CDR2 is SYDVKM. Trimming removed 5 bases from V and 6 bases from J, with 23 bases in between. The CDR3 nucleotides read TGTGCCAGCAGTCCTACGGGGGGCAGGGTTAAAGTCGAGCAGTACTTC. As protein: CASSPTGGRVKVEQYF.